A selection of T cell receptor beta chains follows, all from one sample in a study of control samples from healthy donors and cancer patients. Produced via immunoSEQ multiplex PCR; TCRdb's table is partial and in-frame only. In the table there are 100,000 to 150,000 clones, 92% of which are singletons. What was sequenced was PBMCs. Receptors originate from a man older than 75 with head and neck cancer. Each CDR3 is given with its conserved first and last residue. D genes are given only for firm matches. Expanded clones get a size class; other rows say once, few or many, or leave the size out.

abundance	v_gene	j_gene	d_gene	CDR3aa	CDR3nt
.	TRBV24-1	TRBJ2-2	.	CATRAQGSGELFF	TGTGCCACCAGAGCCCAGGGGTCCGGGGAGCTGTTTTTT
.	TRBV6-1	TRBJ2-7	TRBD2	CASSEPGLAGEQYF	TGTGCCAGCAGTGAACCCGGACTAGCGGGAGAGCAGTACTTC
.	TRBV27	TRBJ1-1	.	CASSLMGGVTEAFF	TGTGCCAGCAGTTTAATGGGAGGGGTCACTGAAGCTTTCTTT
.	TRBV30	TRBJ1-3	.	CAWSWDSGNTIYF	TGTGCCTGGAGTTGGGACTCTGGAAACACCATATATTTT
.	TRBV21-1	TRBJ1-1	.	CASSKMDQHTQETEAFF	TGTGCCAGCAGTAAAATGGATCAGCACACCCAAGAGACTGAAGCTTTCTTT
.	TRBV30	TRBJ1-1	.	CAWSDDTRTTEAFF	TGTGCCTGGAGCGACGATACAAGGACCACTGAAGCTTTCTTT
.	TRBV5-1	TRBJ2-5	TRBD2	CASSGSGTSEETQYF	TGCGCCAGCAGCGGCTCCGGGACTAGCGAAGAGACCCAGTACTTC
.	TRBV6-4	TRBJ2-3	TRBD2	CASSDIAGMGTDTQYF	TGTGCCAGCAGTGACATAGCGGGAATGGGCACAGATACGCAGTATTTT
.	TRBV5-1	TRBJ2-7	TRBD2	CASRTGTSGYEQYF	TGCGCCAGCAGAACCGGGACTAGCGGATACGAGCAGTACTTC
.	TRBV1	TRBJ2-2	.	CTSSQGRDGEKGTGELFF	TGCACCAGCAGCCAAGGGAGGGACGGGGAGAAGGGCACCGGGGAGCTGTTTTTT
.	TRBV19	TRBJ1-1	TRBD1	CASSIYNRGTNTEAFF	TGTGCCAGTAGTATTTACAACAGGGGAACGAACACTGAAGCTTTCTTT
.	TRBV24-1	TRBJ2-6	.	CASEETVGLAGANVLTF	TGTGCCTCCGAAGAGACGGTTGGCCTGGCTGGGGCCAACGTCCTGACTTTC
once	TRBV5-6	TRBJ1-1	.	CASSFRVGTEAFF	TGTGCCAGCAGCTTCAGGGTAGGGACTGAAGCTTTCTTT
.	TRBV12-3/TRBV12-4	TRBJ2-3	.	CASSLTEGDTQYF	TGTGCCAGCAGTTTGACGGAGGGGGATACGCAGTATTTT
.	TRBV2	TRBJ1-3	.	CASRMTSLSGNTIYF	TGTGCCAGCAGGATGACGTCCCTCTCTGGAAACACCATATATTTT
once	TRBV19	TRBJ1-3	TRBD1	CASSRQGTGNTIYF	TGTGCCAGTAGCCGACAGGGGACTGGAAACACCATATATTTT
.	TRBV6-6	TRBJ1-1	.	CASSSLDRPAFF	TGTGCCAGCAGTTCCCTGGACCGGCCCGCTTTCTTT
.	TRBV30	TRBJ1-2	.	CAWSNRAGYTF	TGTGCCTGGAGTAACAGGGCTGGCTACACCTTC
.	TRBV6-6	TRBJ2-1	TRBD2	CASSLLAGDYNEQFF	TGTGCCAGCAGCTTGCTAGCGGGGGATTACAATGAGCAGTTCTTC
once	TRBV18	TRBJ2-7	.	CASSLVRGETYEQYF	TGTGCCAGCTCCCTAGTGCGGGGAGAAACCTACGAGCAGTACTTC
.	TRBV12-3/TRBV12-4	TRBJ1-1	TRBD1	CASSPWQGVAAFF	TGTGCCAGCAGTCCCTGGCAGGGGGTAGCGGCTTTCTTT
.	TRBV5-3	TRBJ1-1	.	CATPGDLLGNTEAFF	TGTGCCACTCCCGGGGACCTCCTTGGGAACACTGAAGCTTTCTTT
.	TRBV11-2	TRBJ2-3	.	CASSLVGSSTDTQYF	TGTGCCAGCAGCTTAGTAGGCTCTAGCACAGATACGCAGTATTTT
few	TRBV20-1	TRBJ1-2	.	CSAYRDYGYTF	TGCAGTGCTTACAGGGACTATGGCTACACCTTC
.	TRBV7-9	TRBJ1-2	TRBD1	CASSLGQGHGYTF	TGTGCCAGCAGCCTCGGACAGGGGCATGGCTACACCTTC
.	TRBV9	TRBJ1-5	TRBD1	CASSVGTGGSNQPQHF	TGTGCCAGCAGCGTAGGGACAGGGGGGAGCAATCAGCCCCAGCATTTT
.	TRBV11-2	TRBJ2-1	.	CASSLGGGPGHEQFF	TGTGCCAGCAGCTTAGGTGGGGGACCGGGGCATGAGCAGTTCTTC
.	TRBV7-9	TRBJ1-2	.	CASSLLSDAYGYTF	TGTGCCAGCAGCTTGTTATCAGATGCTTATGGCTACACCTTC
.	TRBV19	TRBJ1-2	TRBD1	CASSIGGLRGRRLDYGYTF	TGTGCCAGTAGTATTGGCGGACTCAGGGGGCGGCGACTAGACTATGGCTACACCTTC
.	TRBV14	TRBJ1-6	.	CASSQEAPRYSPLHF	TGTGCCAGCAGCCAAGAAGCCCCTCGGTATTCACCCCTCCACTTT
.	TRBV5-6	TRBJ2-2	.	CASRVGYTGELFF	TGTGCCAGCAGAGTGGGGTACACCGGGGAGCTGTTTTTT
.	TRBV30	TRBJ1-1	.	CAWSLRRAAFF	TGTGCCTGGAGCCTTCGGAGGGCGGCTTTCTTT
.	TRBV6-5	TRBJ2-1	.	CASTEGNEQFF	TGTGCCAGCACGGAGGGGAATGAGCAGTTCTTC
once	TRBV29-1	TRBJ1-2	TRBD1	CSVEISGTGASGYTF	TGCAGCGTTGAGATTTCTGGGACAGGGGCCTCTGGCTACACCTTC
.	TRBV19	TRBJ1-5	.	CASSPRTAYQPQHF	TGTGCCAGTAGCCCACGGACAGCGTATCAGCCCCAGCATTTT
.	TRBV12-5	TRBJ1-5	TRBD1	CASGYPDRQPQHF	TGTGCTAGTGGTTACCCGGACAGGCAGCCCCAGCATTTT
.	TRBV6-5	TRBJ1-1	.	CASSPGESNTEAFF	TGTGCCAGCAGTCCCGGTGAAAGCAACACTGAAGCTTTCTTT
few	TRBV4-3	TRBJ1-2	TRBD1	CASSRRTGQGGGYTF	TGCGCCAGCAGCCGAAGGACGGGACAGGGCGGTGGCTACACCTTC
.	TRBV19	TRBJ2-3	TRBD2	CASRGTSGFTDTQYF	TGTGCCAGTAGGGGGACTAGCGGTTTCACAGATACGCAGTATTTT
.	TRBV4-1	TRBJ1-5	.	CASSHGGNQPQHF	TGCGCCAGCAGCCACGGGGGTAATCAGCCCCAGCATTTT
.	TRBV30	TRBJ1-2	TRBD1	CAWSVSRGRGYTF	TGTGCCTGGAGTGTCTCCAGGGGGCGCGGCTACACCTTC
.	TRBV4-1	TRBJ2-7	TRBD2	CASSQRLAGGPLYEQYF	TGCGCCAGCAGCCAAAGGCTAGCGGGAGGGCCTTTATACGAGCAGTACTTC
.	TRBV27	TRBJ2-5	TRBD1	CASSLWGTGVETQYF	TGTGCCAGCAGTTTATGGGGGACAGGGGTAGAGACCCAGTACTTC
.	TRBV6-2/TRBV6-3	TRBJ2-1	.	CASSYREHSYNEQFF	TGTGCCAGCAGTTATCGGGAGCACTCCTACAATGAGCAGTTCTTC
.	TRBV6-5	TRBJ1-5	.	CASSFSFQPQHF	TGTGCCAGCAGCTTCAGTTTTCAGCCCCAGCATTTT
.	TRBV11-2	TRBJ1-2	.	CASSLGTAWGYTF	TGTGCCAGCAGCTTGGGTACGGCGTGGGGCTACACCTTC
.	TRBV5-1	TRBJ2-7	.	CASSLGVSYEQYF	TGCGCCAGCAGCTTAGGGGTCAGCTACGAGCAGTACTTC
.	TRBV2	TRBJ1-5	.	CASSEGRSNQPQHF	TGTGCCAGCAGTGAAGGCAGGAGCAATCAGCCCCAGCATTTT
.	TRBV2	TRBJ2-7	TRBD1	CASSLDRGDEQYF	TGTGCCAGCAGTTTGGACAGGGGCGACGAGCAGTACTTC
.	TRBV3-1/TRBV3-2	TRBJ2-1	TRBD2	CASSREGTSGSGEQFF	TGTGCCAGCAGCAGAGAAGGGACTAGCGGGAGTGGTGAGCAGTTCTTC
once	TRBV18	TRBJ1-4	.	CASSLRQTNEKLFF	TGTGCCAGCTCACTTCGACAGACTAATGAAAAACTGTTTTTT
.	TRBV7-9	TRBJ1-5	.	CASSLAPNQPQHF	TGTGCCAGCAGCTTAGCCCCTAATCAGCCCCAGCATTTT
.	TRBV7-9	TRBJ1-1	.	CASSRVGGNTEAFF	TGTGCCAGCAGCCGGGTCGGGGGAAACACTGAAGCTTTCTTT
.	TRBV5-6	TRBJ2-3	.	CASSLTGRVDTQYF	TGTGCCAGCAGCTTGACTGGGCGGGTAGATACGCAGTATTTT
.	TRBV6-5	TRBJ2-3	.	CASHTPGTDTQYF	TGTGCCAGCCATACACCGGGCACAGATACGCAGTATTTT
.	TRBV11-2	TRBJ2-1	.	CASSLAGAGEQFF	TGTGCCAGCAGCTTAGCGGGAGCAGGAGAGCAGTTCTTC
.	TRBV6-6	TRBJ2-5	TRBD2	CASSYPKIAGSETQYF	TGTGCCAGCAGTTACCCCAAAATAGCGGGATCCGAGACCCAGTACTTC
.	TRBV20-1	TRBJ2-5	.	CSARDEVTQYF	TGCAGTGCTAGAGACGAGGTGACCCAGTACTTC
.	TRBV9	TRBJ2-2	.	CASSIGPRGTGELFF	TGTGCCAGCAGTATCGGGCCACGAGGCACCGGGGAGCTGTTTTTT
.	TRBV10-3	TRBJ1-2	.	CAISESLGPGYGYTF	TGTGCCATCAGTGAGTCGTTAGGGCCGGGCTATGGCTACACCTTC